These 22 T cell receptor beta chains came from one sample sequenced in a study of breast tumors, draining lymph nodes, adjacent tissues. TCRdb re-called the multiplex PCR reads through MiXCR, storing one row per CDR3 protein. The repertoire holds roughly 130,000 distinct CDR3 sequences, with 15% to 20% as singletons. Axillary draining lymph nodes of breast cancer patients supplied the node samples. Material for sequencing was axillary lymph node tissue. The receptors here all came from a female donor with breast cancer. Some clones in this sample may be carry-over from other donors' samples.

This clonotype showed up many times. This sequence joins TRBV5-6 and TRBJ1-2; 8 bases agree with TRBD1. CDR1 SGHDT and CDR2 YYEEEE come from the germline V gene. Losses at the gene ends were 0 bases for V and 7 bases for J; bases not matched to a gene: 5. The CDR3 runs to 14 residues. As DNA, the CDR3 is TGTGCCAGCAGCTTGGAGGCAGGGGGCTTTGGCTACACCTTC. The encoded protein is CASSLEAGGFGYTF.

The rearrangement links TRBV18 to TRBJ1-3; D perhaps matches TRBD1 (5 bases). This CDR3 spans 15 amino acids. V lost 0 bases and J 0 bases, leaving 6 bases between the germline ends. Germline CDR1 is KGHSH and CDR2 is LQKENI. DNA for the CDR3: TGTGCCAGCTCACCACCGAGGGGCTCTGGAAACACCATATATTTT. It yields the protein CASSPPRGSGNTIYF.

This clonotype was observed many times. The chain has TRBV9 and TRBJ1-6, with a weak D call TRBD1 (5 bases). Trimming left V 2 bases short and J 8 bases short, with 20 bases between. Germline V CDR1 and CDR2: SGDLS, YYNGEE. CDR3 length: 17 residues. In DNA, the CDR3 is TGTGCCAGCAGCGTTGATTTCGGACTCAGGGAGGATTCACCCCTCCACTTT. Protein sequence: CASSVDFGLREDSPLHF.

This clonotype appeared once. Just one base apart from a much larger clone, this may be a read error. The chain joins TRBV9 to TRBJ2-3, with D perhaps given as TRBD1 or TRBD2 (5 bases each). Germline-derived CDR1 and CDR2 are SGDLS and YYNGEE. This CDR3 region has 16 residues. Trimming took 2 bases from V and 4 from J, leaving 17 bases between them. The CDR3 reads CASSVGTAVASDTQYF. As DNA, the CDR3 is TGTGCCAGCAGCGTGGGGACGGCCGTGGCTTCAGATACGCAGTATTTT.

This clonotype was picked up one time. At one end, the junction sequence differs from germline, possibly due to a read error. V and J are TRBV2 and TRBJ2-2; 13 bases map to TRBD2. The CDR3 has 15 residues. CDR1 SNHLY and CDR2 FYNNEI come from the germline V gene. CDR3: CASSLGLAGTGELVF. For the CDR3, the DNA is TGTGCCAGCAGTTTGGGACTAGCGGGGACCGGGGAGCTGGTTTTT.

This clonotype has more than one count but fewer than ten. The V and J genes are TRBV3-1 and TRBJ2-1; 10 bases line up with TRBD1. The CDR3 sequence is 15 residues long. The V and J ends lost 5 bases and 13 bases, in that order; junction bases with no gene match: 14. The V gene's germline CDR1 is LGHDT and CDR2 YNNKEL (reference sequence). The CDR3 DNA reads TGTGCCAGCAGCGCACGGACAGGGGGAGGGCTATACCAGTTCTTC. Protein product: CASSARTGGGLYQFF.

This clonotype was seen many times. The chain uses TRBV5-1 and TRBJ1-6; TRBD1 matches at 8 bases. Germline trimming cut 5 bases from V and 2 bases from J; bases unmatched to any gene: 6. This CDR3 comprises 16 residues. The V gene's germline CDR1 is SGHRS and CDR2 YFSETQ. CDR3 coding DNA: TGCGCCAGCAGACCGCGGACAGGGCCCTATAATTCACCCCTCCACTTT. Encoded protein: CASRPRTGPYNSPLHF.

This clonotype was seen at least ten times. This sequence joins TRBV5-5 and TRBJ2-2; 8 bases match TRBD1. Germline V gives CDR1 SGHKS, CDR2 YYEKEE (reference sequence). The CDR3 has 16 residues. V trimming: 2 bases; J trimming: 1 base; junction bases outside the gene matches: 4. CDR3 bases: TGTGCCAGCAGCTTCCGGGACAGGCGGAACACCGGGGAGCTGTTTTTT. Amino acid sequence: CASSFRDRRNTGELFF.

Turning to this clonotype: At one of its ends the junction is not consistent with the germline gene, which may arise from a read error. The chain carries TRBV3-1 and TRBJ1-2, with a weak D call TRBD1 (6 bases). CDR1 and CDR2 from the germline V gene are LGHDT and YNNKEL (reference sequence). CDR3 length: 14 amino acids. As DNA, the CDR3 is TGTGCCAGCAGCCACCTAGGGGGGATCGATGGCTACGCCTTC. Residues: CASSHLGGIDGYAF.

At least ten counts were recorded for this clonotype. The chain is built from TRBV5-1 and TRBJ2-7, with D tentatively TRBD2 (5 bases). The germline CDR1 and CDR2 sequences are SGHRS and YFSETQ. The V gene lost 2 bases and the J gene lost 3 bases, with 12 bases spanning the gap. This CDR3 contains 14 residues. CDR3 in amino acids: CASSFGGGFYEQYF. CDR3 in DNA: TGCGCCAGCAGCTTCGGCGGAGGCTTCTACGAGCAGTACTTC.

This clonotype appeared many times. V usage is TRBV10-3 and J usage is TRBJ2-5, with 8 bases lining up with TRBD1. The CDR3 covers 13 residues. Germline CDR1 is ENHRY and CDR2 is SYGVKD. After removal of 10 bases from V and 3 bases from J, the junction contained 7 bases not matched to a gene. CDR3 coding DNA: TGTGCCACCGAGGGACAGGCGAAAGAGACCCAGTACTTC. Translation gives CATEGQAKETQYF.

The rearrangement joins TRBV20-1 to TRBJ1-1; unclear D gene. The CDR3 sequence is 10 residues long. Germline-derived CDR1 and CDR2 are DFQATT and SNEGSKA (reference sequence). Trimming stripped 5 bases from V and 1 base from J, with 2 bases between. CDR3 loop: CSAENTEAFF. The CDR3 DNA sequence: TGCAGTGCTGAGAACACTGAAGCTTTCTTT.

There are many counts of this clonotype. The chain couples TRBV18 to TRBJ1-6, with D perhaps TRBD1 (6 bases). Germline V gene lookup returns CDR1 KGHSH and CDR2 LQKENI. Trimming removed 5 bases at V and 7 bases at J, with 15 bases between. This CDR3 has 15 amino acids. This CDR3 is CASSAGQPGNSPLHF. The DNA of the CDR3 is TGTGCCAGCTCAGCTGGACAGCCCGGCAATTCACCCCTCCACTTT.

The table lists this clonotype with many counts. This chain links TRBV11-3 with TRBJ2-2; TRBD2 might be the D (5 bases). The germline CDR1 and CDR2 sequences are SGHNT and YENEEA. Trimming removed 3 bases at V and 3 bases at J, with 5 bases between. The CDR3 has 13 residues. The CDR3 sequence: CASSLDYTGELFF. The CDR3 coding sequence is TGTGCCAGCAGCTTGGACTACACCGGGGAGCTGTTTTTT.

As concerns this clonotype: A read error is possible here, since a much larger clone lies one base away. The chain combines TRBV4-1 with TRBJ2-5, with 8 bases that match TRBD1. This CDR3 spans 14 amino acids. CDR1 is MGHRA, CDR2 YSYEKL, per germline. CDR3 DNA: TGCGCCAGCAGCTGGACAGGGAACGCGGAGACCCAGTGCTTC. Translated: CASSWTGNAETQCF.

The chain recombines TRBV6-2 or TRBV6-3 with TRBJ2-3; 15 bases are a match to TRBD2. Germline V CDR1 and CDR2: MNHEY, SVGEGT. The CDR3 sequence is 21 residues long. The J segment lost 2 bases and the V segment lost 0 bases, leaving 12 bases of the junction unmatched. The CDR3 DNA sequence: TGTGCCAGCAGTTACTCTGGACTAGCGGGAGGGCCGGTCCAACTCACAGATACGCAGTATTTT. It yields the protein CASSYSGLAGGPVQLTDTQYF.

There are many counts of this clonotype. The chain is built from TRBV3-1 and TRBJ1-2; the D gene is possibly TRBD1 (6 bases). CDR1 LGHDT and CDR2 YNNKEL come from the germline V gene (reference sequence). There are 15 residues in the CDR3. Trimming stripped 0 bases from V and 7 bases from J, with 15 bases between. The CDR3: CASSQDRGIGGGYTF. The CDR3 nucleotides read TGTGCCAGCAGCCAAGATAGAGGTATAGGGGGTGGCTACACCTTC.

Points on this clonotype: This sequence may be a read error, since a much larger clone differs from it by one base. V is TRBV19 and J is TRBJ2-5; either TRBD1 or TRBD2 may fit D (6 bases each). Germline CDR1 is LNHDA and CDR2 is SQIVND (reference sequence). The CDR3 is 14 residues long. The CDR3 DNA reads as TGTGCCAGTAGAGGGGGGCAGTTCCAAGAGGCCCAGTACTTC. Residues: CASRGGQFQEAQYF.

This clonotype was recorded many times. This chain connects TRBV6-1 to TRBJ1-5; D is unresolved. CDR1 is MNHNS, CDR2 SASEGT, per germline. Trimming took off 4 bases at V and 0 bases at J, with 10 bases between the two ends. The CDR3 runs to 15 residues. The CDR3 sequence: CASSVGEYSNQPQHF. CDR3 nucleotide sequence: TGTGCCAGCAGTGTGGGAGAGTATAGCAATCAGCCCCAGCATTTT.

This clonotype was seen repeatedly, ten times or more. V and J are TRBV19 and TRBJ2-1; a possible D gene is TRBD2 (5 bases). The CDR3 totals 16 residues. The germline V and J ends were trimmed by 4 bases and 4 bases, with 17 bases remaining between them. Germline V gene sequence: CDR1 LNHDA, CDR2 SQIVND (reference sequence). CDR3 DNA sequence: TGTGCCAGTAGTACCCGTGTGAGGGCGTGGTACAATGAGCAGTTCTTC. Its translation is CASSTRVRAWYNEQFF. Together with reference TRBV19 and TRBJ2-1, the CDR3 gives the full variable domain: DGGITQSPKYLFRKEGQNVTLSCEQNLNHDAMYWYRQDPGQGLRLIYYSQIVNDFQKGDIAEGYSVSREKKESFPLTVTSAQKNPTAFYLCASSTRVRAWYNEQFFGPGTRLTVL.

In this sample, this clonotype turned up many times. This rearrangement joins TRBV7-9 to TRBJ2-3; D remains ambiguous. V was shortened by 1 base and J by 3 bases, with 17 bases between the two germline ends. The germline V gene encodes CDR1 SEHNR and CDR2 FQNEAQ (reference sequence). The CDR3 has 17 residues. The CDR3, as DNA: TGTGCCAGCAGCTTAGGGCTCAACCAGGACGGAACAGATACGCAGTATTTT. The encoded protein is CASSLGLNQDGTDTQYF.

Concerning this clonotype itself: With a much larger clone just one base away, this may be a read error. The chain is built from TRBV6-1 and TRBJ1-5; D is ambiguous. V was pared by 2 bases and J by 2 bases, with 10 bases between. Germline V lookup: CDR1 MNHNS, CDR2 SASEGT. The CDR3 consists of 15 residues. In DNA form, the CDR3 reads TGTGCCAGCAGTGAACTTTTTGGAGGCAATCAGCCCCAGCATTTT. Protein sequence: CASSELFGGNQPQHF.